The present T cell receptor beta chain was sequenced within a study of OX40 agonist ivuxolimab in advanced cancers. Regarding the research as a whole: Ivuxolimab, which targeted the costimulatory receptor OX40 (CD134), was an agonistic, fully human IgG2 monoclonal antibody. Of the roughly 51 patients in dose escalation, some 20 had hepatocellular carcinoma, about 15 had melanoma, 9 had renal cell carcinoma and 9 had head and neck cancer. The paper describes the monotherapy dose-escalation part (N ≈ 52 patients) of the phase I trial of ivuxolimab. In the dose-escalation cohort, over 65% of patients were male, and the mean age was roughly 60 years, with a range of roughly 23 to 85. Partial responses were achieved by three dose-escalation patients, of whom one had hepatocellular carcinoma and two had cutaneous melanoma. Prior anti-PD-1, anti-PD-L1 or anti-CTLA-4 therapy was permitted, and 30% to 45% of dose-escalation patients had received checkpoint inhibitors. Intravenous ivuxolimab was administered to patients every 2 weeks at six dose levels: 0.01, 0.1, 0.3, 1.5, 3 and 10 mg/kg. Peripheral TCRbeta sequencing aimed to test whether ivuxolimab altered TCR sequence diversity and caused clonal T-cell expansion. The study at large found these results: In partial responders in the 0.1-3.0 mg/kg groups, normalized peripheral clonal expansion was found to be among the lowest, especially among CD8+ T cells. Low levels of normalized T-cell clonal expansion were also seen in some nonresponding patients. At doses of 0.1 to 3.0 mg/kg, clonal expansion of both CD4+ and CD8+ blood T cells was observed from baseline to week 6. After ivuxolimab, CD8+ T cells had more expanded clones than CD4+ T cells on average. Antigen specificity was not determined for the clonally expanded peripheral T cells.

Of note for this clone: Its antigen remains unidentified. Per-base quality was not reported, and no clone a single base away is much larger than it.

The trial excluded patients who had a history of autoimmune disease or were on systemic immunosuppression. In every dose cohort, peripheral blood was drawn for TCR sequencing at baseline, cycle 4 day 1, and cycle 7 day 1. The samples were drawn from a first-in-human, open-label, multicenter phase I dose-escalation trial of ivuxolimab. Adults with locally advanced or metastatic melanoma, renal cell carcinoma, hepatocellular carcinoma or head and neck squamous cell carcinoma were enrolled in the trial. CD4+ and CD8+ T cells were sorted separately from peripheral blood before TCR sequencing. For sequencing of the TCRbeta CDR3 region, genomic DNA was extracted from the sorted cells. The immunoSEQ Assay was used for sequencing of TCRbeta CDR3 regions. TCRdb stores this immuneACCESS table with in-frame sequences only. Part of the clones is absent; in the studies checked, under half of the shortfall reflects unresolved V genes, and no reason is known for the rest. This sample gives about 120,000 clones in total; roughly nine tenths of them show up just once. The ten biggest clones cover 0.55% to 0.7% of the sample.

CDR1 and CDR2, looked up from the germline V gene, are SGHVS and FNYEAQ. Clipping removes 4 bases from V and 7 bases from J, with 15 as the unmatched junction base count. Including the terminal cysteine and phenylalanine, the CDR3 comprises 17 residues. Only the CDR3 region is kept as DNA, spanning 51 bases read in frame from base 1. The clonotype comes from an adult with an advanced solid tumor such as melanoma, head and neck, liver or kidney cancer. The input for sequencing was CD4+ or CD8+ T cells sorted from blood, taken in a trial of the OX40 agonist ivuxolimab. The chain is encoded by TRBV7-6 joined to TRBJ2-1; 8 junctional bases match TRBD2. The nucleotide sequence reads TGTGCCAGCAGCTCTAGCCCCGCACAGCGGGGGACGAATGAGCAGTTCTTC. This sequence encodes CASSSSPAQRGTNEQFF.